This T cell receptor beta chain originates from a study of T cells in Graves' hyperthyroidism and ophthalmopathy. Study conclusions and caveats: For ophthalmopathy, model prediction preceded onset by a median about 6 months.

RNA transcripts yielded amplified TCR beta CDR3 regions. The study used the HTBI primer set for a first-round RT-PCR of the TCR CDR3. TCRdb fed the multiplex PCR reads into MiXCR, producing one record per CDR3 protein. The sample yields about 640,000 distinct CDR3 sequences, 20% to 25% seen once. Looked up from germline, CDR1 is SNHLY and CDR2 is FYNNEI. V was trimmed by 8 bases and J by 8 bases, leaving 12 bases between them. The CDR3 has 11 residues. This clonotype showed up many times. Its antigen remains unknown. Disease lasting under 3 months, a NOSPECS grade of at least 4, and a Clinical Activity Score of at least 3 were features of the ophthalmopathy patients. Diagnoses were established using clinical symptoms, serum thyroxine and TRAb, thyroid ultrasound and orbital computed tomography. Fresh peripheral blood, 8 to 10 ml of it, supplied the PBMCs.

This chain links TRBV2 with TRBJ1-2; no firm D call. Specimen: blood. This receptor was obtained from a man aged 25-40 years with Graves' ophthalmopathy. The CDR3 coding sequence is TGTGCCAGCGGTTTCGCGGACGGCTACACCTTC. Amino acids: CASGFADGYTF.